A selection of T cell receptor beta chains follows, all from one sample in a study of CD8 T cells in Susac syndrome. Each CDR3 protein gets one entry after TCRdb re-called the immunoSEQ multiplex PCR reads with MiXCR. The sample records 80,000 or so distinct CDR3 sequences, approximately 96% being singletons. The sample comprised CD8+ T cells from PBMCs. Source of these receptors: a human donor with Susac syndrome. Both conserved end residues are part of each CDR3. D genes are given only for firm matches. Expanded clones are given a class, and other clones once, few, many or no size at all.

CDR3aa: CSGRTGSYEQYF
CDR3nt: TGCAGTGGGAGGACAGGCTCCTACGAGCAGTACTTC
v_gene: TRBV20-1
j_gene: TRBJ2-7
d_gene: TRBD1
abundance: once

CDR3aa: CASSPGLAGGQETQYF
CDR3nt: TGTGCCAGCAGCCCCGGACTAGCGGGCGGCCAAGAGACCCAGTACTTC
v_gene: TRBV14
j_gene: TRBJ2-5
d_gene: TRBD2
abundance: NA

CDR3aa: CASSLAGTSGNEQYF
CDR3nt: TGTGCCAGCAGCTTAGCGGGGACTAGCGGGAACGAGCAGTACTTC
v_gene: TRBV7-9
j_gene: TRBJ2-7
d_gene: TRBD2
abundance: once

CDR3aa: CASSQALIGGLAPYEQYF
CDR3nt: TGTGCCAGCAGCCAAGCGTTAATTGGTGGACTAGCGCCCTACGAGCAGTACTTC
v_gene: TRBV3-1
j_gene: TRBJ2-7
d_gene: TRBD2
abundance: once

CDR3aa: CSVPSDLDYNEQFF
CDR3nt: TGCAGCGTTCCATCGGACCTGGACTACAATGAGCAGTTCTTC
v_gene: TRBV29-1
j_gene: TRBJ2-1
d_gene: NA
abundance: NA

CDR3aa: CSARLPGSHSYGYTF
CDR3nt: TGCAGTGCTAGATTACCCGGGTCTCACTCTTATGGCTACACCTTC
v_gene: TRBV20-1
j_gene: TRBJ1-2
d_gene: NA
abundance: NA

CDR3aa: CASSYGREHTGELFF
CDR3nt: TGTGCCAGCAGTTATGGGCGGGAGCACACCGGGGAGCTGTTTTTT
v_gene: TRBV6-5
j_gene: TRBJ2-2
d_gene: TRBD2
abundance: NA

CDR3aa: CASSFLSLQKAGELFF
CDR3nt: TGTGCCAGCAGTTTTCTTAGCCTACAAAAGGCCGGGGAGCTGTTTTTT
v_gene: TRBV27
j_gene: TRBJ2-2
d_gene: NA
abundance: NA

CDR3aa: CASSLRKGRPAFF
CDR3nt: TGTGCCAGCAGTTTAAGGAAGGGGCGTCCAGCTTTCTTT
v_gene: TRBV27
j_gene: TRBJ1-1
d_gene: NA
abundance: NA

CDR3aa: CASSQLVGEPGYTF
CDR3nt: TGTGCCAGCAGCCAATTGGTCGGGGAACCTGGCTACACCTTC
v_gene: TRBV4-2
j_gene: TRBJ1-2
d_gene: NA
abundance: NA

CDR3aa: CASSVRDRAQETQYF
CDR3nt: TGTGCCAGCAGCGTCCGGGACAGGGCTCAAGAGACCCAGTACTTC
v_gene: TRBV7-8
j_gene: TRBJ2-5
d_gene: TRBD1
abundance: NA

CDR3aa: CASSTTGDEQFF
CDR3nt: TGTGCCAGCAGCACGACAGGGGATGAGCAGTTCTTC
v_gene: TRBV7-9
j_gene: TRBJ2-1
d_gene: TRBD1
abundance: NA